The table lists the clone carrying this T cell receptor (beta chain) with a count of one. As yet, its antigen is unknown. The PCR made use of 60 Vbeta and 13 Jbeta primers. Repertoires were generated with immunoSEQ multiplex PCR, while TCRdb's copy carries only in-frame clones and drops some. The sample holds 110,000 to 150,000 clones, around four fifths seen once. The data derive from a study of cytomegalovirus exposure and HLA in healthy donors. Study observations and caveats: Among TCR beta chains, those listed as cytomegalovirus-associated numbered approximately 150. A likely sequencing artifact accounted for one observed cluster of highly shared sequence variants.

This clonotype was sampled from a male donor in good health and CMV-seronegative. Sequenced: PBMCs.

DNA for the CDR3: TGTGCCACCAGACCCGGACAGGGTTTTGATGGCTACACCTTC. As protein: CATRPGQGFDGYTF. V and J are TRBV15 and TRBJ1-2; 8 nucleotides align to TRBD1. The CDR3 is 14 residues long. After removal of 6 bases from V and 6 bases from J, the junction contained 9 bases not matched to a gene. The germline V gene has CDR1 LNHNV and CDR2 YYDKDF (reference sequence).